Listed below are T cell receptor beta chains from one sample, sequenced in a study of technical replicates of blood from a few donors. Produced via immunoSEQ multiplex PCR; TCRdb's table is partial and in-frame only. The table has approximately 70,000 clones, around 97% seen once. The sample was T cells isolated from PBMCs. The receptors come from a human donor in good health. Each CDR3 is given without its conserved first and last residue. The order of the fields is V gene, J gene, CDR3 protein.

v_call: TRBV5-1
j_call: TRBJ2-7
cdr3_aa: ASRPGGANYEQY

v_call: TRBV7-9
j_call: TRBJ2-7
cdr3_aa: ASSSKGQGFPEQY

v_call: TRBV5-1
j_call: TRBJ1-4
cdr3_aa: ASSLVSGEHGEKLF

v_call: TRBV6-5
j_call: TRBJ2-7
cdr3_aa: ASSPRTESYEQY

v_call: TRBV6-5
j_call: TRBJ1-1
cdr3_aa: ASSTLRQAVAF

v_call: TRBV25-1
j_call: TRBJ2-1
cdr3_aa: ASSGTGGPNEQF

v_call: TRBV6-5
j_call: TRBJ1-6
cdr3_aa: ASSRGGQGDSPLH

v_call: TRBV7-9
j_call: TRBJ2-3
cdr3_aa: ASSLGSGWGGTDTQY

v_call: TRBV28
j_call: TRBJ2-4
cdr3_aa: ASSLRAGGDIQY

v_call: TRBV9
j_call: TRBJ2-7
cdr3_aa: ASSGRGTGGNEQY

v_call: TRBV6-1
j_call: TRBJ2-7
cdr3_aa: ASNGYEQY

v_call: TRBV28
j_call: TRBJ2-5
cdr3_aa: ASSRLAGWAQY

v_call: TRBV12-5
j_call: TRBJ2-2
cdr3_aa: ASGYLSGGTGELF

v_call: TRBV15
j_call: TRBJ1-1
cdr3_aa: ATSRVAMNTEAF

v_call: TRBV19
j_call: TRBJ2-5
cdr3_aa: ASSTGGGVGSETQY

v_call: TRBV19
j_call: TRBJ2-1
cdr3_aa: ASSGGLYNEQF

v_call: TRBV7-9
j_call: TRBJ1-5
cdr3_aa: ASTATGDIQPQH

v_call: TRBV5-4
j_call: TRBJ2-5
cdr3_aa: ASSPRSSGKETQY

v_call: TRBV28
j_call: TRBJ2-1
cdr3_aa: ASSSPGLAFSNEQF

v_call: TRBV7-9
j_call: TRBJ1-1
cdr3_aa: ASSVRKVADTEAF

v_call: TRBV7-9
j_call: TRBJ2-1
cdr3_aa: ASSLGGTEQF

v_call: TRBV19
j_call: TRBJ1-1
cdr3_aa: ASSSGVGYYTEAF

v_call: TRBV5-5
j_call: TRBJ2-5
cdr3_aa: ASSLDRWRETQY

v_call: TRBV5-5
j_call: TRBJ2-6
cdr3_aa: ASSLYAAGGANVLT

v_call: TRBV29-1
j_call: TRBJ2-1
cdr3_aa: SVEGWSSQNEQF

v_call: TRBV11-3
j_call: TRBJ1-3
cdr3_aa: ASSSLHPVRGENTIY

v_call: TRBV7-9
j_call: TRBJ2-3
cdr3_aa: ASSRGDRGTDTQY

v_call: TRBV27
j_call: TRBJ1-1
cdr3_aa: ASSLGANTEAF

v_call: TRBV2
j_call: TRBJ2-1
cdr3_aa: ASRGTSGTNFNEQF

v_call: TRBV25-1
j_call: TRBJ1-2
cdr3_aa: ASLGQAYGYT

v_call: TRBV19
j_call: TRBJ1-1
cdr3_aa: ASSTLQGMNTEAF

v_call: TRBV28
j_call: TRBJ2-2
cdr3_aa: ASSLGGEGNTGELF

v_call: TRBV7-2
j_call: TRBJ1-2
cdr3_aa: ASSPSGTLNYGYT

v_call: TRBV28
j_call: TRBJ2-7
cdr3_aa: ASSRVQNEQY

v_call: TRBV5-8
j_call: TRBJ2-7
cdr3_aa: ASSLASGTYEQY

v_call: TRBV11-2
j_call: TRBJ2-3
cdr3_aa: ASSLGGTDTQY

v_call: TRBV7-9
j_call: TRBJ2-7
cdr3_aa: ASSLEGLVGYEQY

v_call: TRBV11-3
j_call: TRBJ2-1
cdr3_aa: ASSLPGQGGQF

v_call: TRBV19
j_call: TRBJ1-5
cdr3_aa: ASSITTDNQPQH

v_call: TRBV2
j_call: TRBJ2-7
cdr3_aa: ASSKTGFSEQY

v_call: TRBV11-3
j_call: TRBJ2-2
cdr3_aa: ASSYPGWTGRGNTGELF

v_call: TRBV6-6
j_call: TRBJ1-5
cdr3_aa: ASTHRGGAQH

v_call: TRBV15
j_call: TRBJ1-5
cdr3_aa: ATSRGTGINQPQH

v_call: TRBV15
j_call: TRBJ2-1
cdr3_aa: ATSREGTIGNEQF

v_call: TRBV5-1
j_call: TRBJ2-3
cdr3_aa: ASSSASEGTDTQY

v_call: TRBV7-9
j_call: TRBJ2-7
cdr3_aa: ASRGERSAHSYEQY

v_call: TRBV7-9
j_call: TRBJ2-4
cdr3_aa: ASSPRTGEKDIQY

v_call: TRBV4-1
j_call: TRBJ1-1
cdr3_aa: ASSQKRSGTEAF

v_call: TRBV2
j_call: TRBJ2-7
cdr3_aa: ASSPLTGANEQY

v_call: TRBV6-5
j_call: TRBJ2-1
cdr3_aa: ASSRTSGTYNEQF

v_call: TRBV5-4
j_call: TRBJ2-7
cdr3_aa: ASSLALGGPYEQY

v_call: TRBV7-9
j_call: TRBJ1-1
cdr3_aa: ASSNPGAEAF

v_call: TRBV2
j_call: TRBJ2-5
cdr3_aa: ASSPPLAGLVWETQY